The clone carrying this T cell receptor beta chain was counted between two and nine times. The antigen remains undetermined. Study-wide points: In terms of TCR gene usage, tumor memory CD4+ T cells clustered together with blood and lymph node memory CD4+ cells, as well as with lymph node naive CD4+ cells.

The length of the CDR3 is 17 residues. The germline V and J ends were trimmed by 2 bases and 8 bases, with 23 bases remaining between them. The germline gives CDR1 SGHRS, CDR2 YFSETQ. Constant-region reverse primers amplified full-length variable regions, followed by semi-nested Nested Universal Primer A PCR. TCRdb re-called the 5' RACE reads with MiXCR, one entry per CDR3 protein. The table records some 62,000 distinct CDR3 sequences, approximately 31% of them present only once. This rearrangement joins TRBV5-1 to TRBJ2-1; D might be TRBD2 (7 bases). Source material: tumor-infiltrating naive CD4+ T cells sorted from the breast tumor. Subset here: naive CD4+ T cells, CD4+CD45RA+CD25-. The receptor comes from a female donor with breast cancer. The CDR3 sequence is CASSFTPGGGRGDEQFF. CDR3 DNA: TGCGCCAGCAGCTTTACCCCTGGGGGGGGCCGTGGAGATGAGCAGTTCTTC.